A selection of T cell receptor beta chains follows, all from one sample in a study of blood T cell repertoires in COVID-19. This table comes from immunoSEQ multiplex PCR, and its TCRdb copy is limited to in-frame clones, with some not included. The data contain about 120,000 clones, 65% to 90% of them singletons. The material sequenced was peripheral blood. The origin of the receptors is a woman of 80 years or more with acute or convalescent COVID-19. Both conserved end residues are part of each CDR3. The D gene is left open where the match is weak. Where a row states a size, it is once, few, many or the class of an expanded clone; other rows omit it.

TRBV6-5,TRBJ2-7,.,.,CASSYFQGSWEQYF,TGTGCCAGCAGTTACTTCCAGGGGTCTTGGGAGCAGTACTTC
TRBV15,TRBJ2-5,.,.,CATSRVRGSAETQYF,TGTGCCACCAGCAGAGTTCGGGGTTCAGCAGAGACCCAGTACTTC
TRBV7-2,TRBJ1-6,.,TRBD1,CASSFLTGDLHF,TGTGCCAGCAGCTTCCTCACAGGGGACCTCCACTTT
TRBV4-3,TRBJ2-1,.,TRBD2,CASSLQAGGINNEQFF,TGCGCCAGCAGCCTCCAGGCCGGGGGGATTAACAATGAGCAGTTCTTC
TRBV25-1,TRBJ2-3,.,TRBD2,CASSSGGTDTQYF,TGTGCCAGCAGTAGCGGGGGCACAGATACGCAGTATTTT
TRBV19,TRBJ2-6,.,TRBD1,CASRDLGQAGANVLTF,TGTGCCAGTAGAGACCTAGGACAGGCGGGGGCCAACGTCCTGACTTTC
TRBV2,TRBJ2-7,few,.,CASSRETYEQYF,TGTGCCAGCAGTCGGGAGACCTACGAGCAGTACTTC
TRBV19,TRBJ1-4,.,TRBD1,CASSGTGGFGEKLFF,TGTGCCAGTAGTGGGACAGGGGGGTTCGGGGAAAAACTGTTTTTT
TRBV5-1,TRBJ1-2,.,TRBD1,CASSWGQGDGYTF,TGCGCCAGCAGCTGGGGACAGGGGGATGGCTACACCTTC
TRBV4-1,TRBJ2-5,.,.,CASSQDGIQETQYF,TGCGCCAGCAGCCAAGATGGCATTCAAGAGACCCAGTACTTC
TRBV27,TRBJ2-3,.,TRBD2,CATGGVVGQDTQYF,TGTGCCACCGGGGGGGTTGTGGGTCAAGATACGCAGTATTTT
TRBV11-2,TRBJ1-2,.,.,CASSLSQTYGYTF,TGTGCCAGCAGCTTATCTCAGACTTATGGCTACACCTTC
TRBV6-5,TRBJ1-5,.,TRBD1,CASSRDRDYQPQHF,TGTGCCAGCAGCCGGGACAGGGACTATCAGCCCCAGCATTTT
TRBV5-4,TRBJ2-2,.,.,CASSLGLGKANTGELFF,TGTGCCAGCAGCTTGGGACTAGGAAAGGCGAACACCGGGGAGCTGTTTTTT
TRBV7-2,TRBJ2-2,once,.,CASSFQGQTGELFF,TGTGCCAGCAGCTTTCAGGGGCAGACCGGGGAGCTGTTTTTT
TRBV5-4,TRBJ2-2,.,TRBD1,CASSSDRVTGELFF,TGTGCCAGCAGCTCGGACAGGGTTACCGGGGAGCTGTTTTTT
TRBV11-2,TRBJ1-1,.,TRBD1,CASSLASTGQDTEAFF,TGTGCCAGCAGCTTAGCATCTACGGGACAGGACACTGAAGCTTTCTTT
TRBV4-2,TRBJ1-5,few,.,CASSQGQSNQPQHF,TGTGCCAGCAGCCAAGGTCAGAGCAATCAGCCCCAGCATTTT
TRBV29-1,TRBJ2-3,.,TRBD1,CSVEGALETGGQDTQYF,TGCAGCGTTGAAGGGGCGTTAGAGACAGGGGGTCAAGATACGCAGTATTTT
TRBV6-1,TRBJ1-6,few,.,CASSDGRVDNSPLHF,TGTGCCAGCAGTGATGGGAGGGTCGATAATTCACCCCTCCACTTT
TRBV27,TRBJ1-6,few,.,CASSSYGPDTARGSPLHF,TGTGCCAGCAGTTCATATGGCCCGGACACAGCGAGAGGATCACCCCTCCACTTT
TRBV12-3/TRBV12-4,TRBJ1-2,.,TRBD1,CASSFDRAYGYTF,TGTGCCAGCAGTTTCGACAGGGCCTATGGCTACACCTTC
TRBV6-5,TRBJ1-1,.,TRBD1,CASTRDREGSEAFF,TGTGCCAGCACCCGGGACAGGGAAGGGAGTGAAGCTTTCTTT
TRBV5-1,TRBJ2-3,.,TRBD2,CASSLAGGGTDTQYF,TGCGCCAGCAGCCTCGCGGGGGGGGGCACAGATACGCAGTATTTT
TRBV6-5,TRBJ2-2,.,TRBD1,CASMGQGYAGELFF,TGTGCCAGCATGGGACAGGGGTACGCCGGGGAGCTGTTTTTT
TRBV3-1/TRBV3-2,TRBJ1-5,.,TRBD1,CASSQGTGYQPQHF,TGTGCCAGCAGCCAGGGGACAGGATATCAGCCCCAGCATTTT
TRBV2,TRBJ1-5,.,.,CASSGSVYQPQHF,TGTGCCAGCAGTGGATCAGTCTATCAGCCCCAGCATTTT
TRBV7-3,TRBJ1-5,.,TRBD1,CASRSGQGFDPQHF,TGTGCCAGCAGATCCGGACAGGGATTTGATCCCCAGCATTTT
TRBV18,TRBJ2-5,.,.,CASSPGGGRETQYF,TGTGCCAGCTCACCAGGCGGGGGCAGGGAGACCCAGTACTTC
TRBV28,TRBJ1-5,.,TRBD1,CASSFPTGVGQPQHF,TGTGCCAGCAGTTTCCCTACAGGGGTAGGGCAGCCCCAGCATTTT
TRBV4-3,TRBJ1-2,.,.,CASSQGLNYGYTF,TGCGCCAGCAGCCAAGGACTAAACTATGGCTACACCTTC
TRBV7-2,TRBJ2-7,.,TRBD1,CASSVLQGAPDEQYF,TGTGCCAGCAGCGTCCTACAGGGGGCCCCGGACGAGCAGTACTTC
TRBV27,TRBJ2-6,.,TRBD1,CASSLRGTGASGANVLTF,TGTGCCAGCAGTCTACGTGGGACAGGGGCCTCTGGGGCCAACGTCCTGACTTTC
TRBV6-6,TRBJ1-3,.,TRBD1,CASSVAGGASGNTIYF,TGTGCCAGCAGTGTCGCAGGGGGCGCGTCTGGAAACACCATATATTTT
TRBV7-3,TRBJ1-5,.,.,CASSLVPDQPQHF,TGTGCCAGCAGCTTAGTACCAGATCAGCCCCAGCATTTT
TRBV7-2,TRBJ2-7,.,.,CASSQPGSAREQYF,TGTGCCAGCAGCCAACCCGGCAGCGCGAGGGAGCAGTACTTC
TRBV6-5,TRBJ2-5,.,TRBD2,CASSYAGGGAPETQYF,TGTGCCAGCAGTTACGCTGGCGGGGGGGCCCCAGAGACCCAGTACTTC
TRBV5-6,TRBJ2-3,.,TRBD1,CASSLTLDRTTDTQYF,TGTGCCAGCAGCCTAACCCTGGACAGGACCACAGATACGCAGTATTTT
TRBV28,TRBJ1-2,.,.,CASSFQALRDYGYTF,TGTGCCAGCAGCTTTCAGGCCCTCCGAGACTATGGCTACACCTTC
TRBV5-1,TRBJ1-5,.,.,CASSLDGGSDQPQHF,TGCGCCAGCAGCTTGGATGGGGGCTCGGATCAGCCCCAGCATTTT
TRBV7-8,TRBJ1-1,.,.,CASSVGGGRNTEAFF,TGTGCCAGCAGCGTAGGAGGAGGTAGGAACACTGAAGCTTTCTTT
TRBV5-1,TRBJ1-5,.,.,CASSRGPAGDQPQHF,TGCGCCAGCAGCCGAGGTCCCGCGGGGGATCAGCCCCAGCATTTT
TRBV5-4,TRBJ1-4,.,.,CATRAGAREKLFF,TGTGCCACTCGGGCTGGGGCGAGGGAAAAACTGTTTTTT
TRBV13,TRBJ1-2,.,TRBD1,CASSFLARGPVDRVLGYTF,TGTGCCAGCAGCTTTTTGGCGAGGGGGCCTGTGGACCGCGTATTAGGGTACACCTTC
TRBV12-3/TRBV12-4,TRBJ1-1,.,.,CASRLDRIVEAFF,TGTGCCAGCAGGCTCGACAGGATCGTGGAAGCTTTCTTT
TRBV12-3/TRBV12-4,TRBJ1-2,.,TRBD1,CNLRRGRNGYTF,TGCAACCTCCGGAGGGGGCGAAATGGCTACACCTTC
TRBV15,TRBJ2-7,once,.,CATSREAALFEQYF,TGTGCCACCAGCAGAGAGGCGGCGTTGTTCGAGCAGTACTTC
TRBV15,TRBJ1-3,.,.,CATSRDGGAGATIYF,TGTGCCACCAGCAGAGATGGGGGGGCCGGGGCCACCATATATTTT
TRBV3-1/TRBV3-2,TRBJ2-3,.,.,CASSTHSDTQYF,TGTGCCAGCAGCACCCACTCAGATACGCAGTATTTT
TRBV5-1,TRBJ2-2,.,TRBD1,CASSPTGANTGELFF,TGCGCCAGCAGCCCGACAGGGGCGAACACCGGGGAGCTGTTTTTT
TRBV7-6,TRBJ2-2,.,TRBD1,CASSPQDFGTANTGELFF,TGTGCCAGCAGCCCCCAAGACTTCGGGACAGCGAACACCGGGGAGCTGTTTTTT
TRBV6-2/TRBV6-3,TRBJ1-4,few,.,CASSDDNNEKLFF,TGTGCCAGCAGCGACGACAACAATGAAAAACTGTTTTTT